These 32 T cell receptor beta chains came from one sample sequenced in a study of OX40 agonist ivuxolimab in advanced cancers. The protocol was immunoSEQ multiplex PCR, while the TCRdb copy is restricted to in-frame clones and leaves out a portion. The sample includes roughly 90,000 clones, about 90% of them seen just once. The sample in question was CD4+ or CD8+ T cells sorted from blood, obtained in a trial of the OX40 agonist ivuxolimab. These receptors came from an adult with an advanced solid tumor such as melanoma, head and neck, liver or kidney cancer.

The chain couples TRBV7-9 to TRBJ2-1; 10 nucleotides agree with TRBD2. CDR3 size: 15 residues. Germline CDR1 SEHNR, CDR2 FQNEAQ (reference sequence). The V and J ends lost 6 bases and 8 bases, in that order; junction bases with no gene match: 10. The chain's CDR3 is CASRGLAGDVYEQFF. The CDR3 DNA follows: TGTGCCAGCAGGGGGCTAGCGGGAGATGTGTATGAGCAGTTCTTC.

CDR3 nucleotide sequence: TGTGCCAGCAGCGTAGTAAGCGGGGGCACGGGTGAGCAGTTCTTC. This gives the protein CASSVVSGGTGEQFF. V usage is TRBV9 and J usage is TRBJ2-1, with 8 positions matching TRBD2. The trim removed 0 bases at V and 9 bases at J, leaving 8 bases unmatched. Germline values: CDR1 SGDLS, CDR2 YYNGEE. The CDR3 contains 15 residues.

The chain employs TRBV12-5 and TRBJ1-1; 7 bases fit TRBD1. V shed 1 base and J 11 bases; nucleotides not matched to a gene: 4. Germline V gene lookup returns CDR1 LGHNT and CDR2 FRNRAP. CDR3 length: 12 residues. CDR3 sequence: CASGLGQGTAFF. For the CDR3, the DNA is TGTGCTAGTGGTTTGGGACAGGGAACGGCTTTCTTT. Using reference TRBV12-5 and TRBJ1-1 for the parts outside the CDR3, the full variable domain is DARVTQTPRHKVTEMGQEVTMRCQPILGHNTVFWYRQTMMQGLELLAYFRNRAPLDDSGMPKDRFSAEMPDATLATLKIQPSEPRDSAVYFCASGLGQGTAFFGQGTRLTVV.

V gene TRBV7-8 combines with J gene TRBJ1-4; no definite D call. Trimming took off 4 bases at V and 0 bases at J, with 9 bases between the two ends. This CDR3 comprises 15 residues. The germline V gene encodes CDR1 SGHVS and CDR2 FQNEAQ. The CDR3 spells CASSSTSTTNEKLFF. The CDR3, as DNA: TGTGCCAGCAGCTCGACGTCGACAACTAATGAAAAACTGTTTTTT.

The genes are TRBV23-1 and TRBJ2-5; a weak D match, TRBD1 (6 bases). TRBV23-1 is designated an ORF whose function remains uncertain. This CDR3 spans 17 amino acids. Trimming pared 4 bases from V and 5 bases from J, leaving 23 bases between. The CDR3 DNA is TGCGCCAGCAGTCTGGGGACCCGACAGGTCAATAGGGAGACCCAGTACTTC. Residues: CASSLGTRQVNRETQYF.

This chain connects TRBV7-3 to TRBJ2-3, with D unclear. In germline, CDR1 is SGHTA, CDR2 FQGTGA. The CDR3 contains 13 residues. Trimming removed 3 bases from V and 3 bases from J, with 7 bases in between. In DNA form, the CDR3 reads TGTGCCAGCAGCTTCTACGATACAGATACGCAGTATTTT. Encoded protein: CASSFYDTDTQYF. Combining the CDR3 with reference TRBV7-3 and TRBJ2-3 gives the whole variable domain GAGVSQTPSNKVTEKGKYVELRCDPISGHTALYWYRQSLGQGPEFLIYFQGTGAADDSGLPNDRFFAVRPEGSVSTLKIQRTERGDSAVYLCASSFYDTDTQYFGPGTRLTVL.

This sequence joins TRBV6-5 and TRBJ1-2; D not certain. V was pared by 3 bases and J by 8 bases, with 22 bases between. The CDR3 has 16 residues. CDR1 is MNHEY and CDR2 is SVGAGI in the germline V gene. The chain's CDR3 is CASSYSIGRFGEGYTF. Written as DNA, the CDR3 is TGTGCCAGCAGTTATTCAATCGGACGGTTCGGTGAGGGCTACACCTTC.

This chain joins TRBV18 and TRBJ2-1; TRBD2 matches at 12 bases. The CDR3 is 17 amino acids. The V segment lost 3 bases and the J segment 5 bases; nucleotides outside the gene matches: 8. Per germline, CDR1 KGHSH and CDR2 LQKENI. The CDR3 bases are TGTGCCAGCTCACCTCGGACTAGCGGGAACGGGGACAATGAGCAGTTCTTC. Its protein product is CASSPRTSGNGDNEQFF.

This clone was counted only a few times. The V and J genes are TRBV6-4 and TRBJ2-3, with D possibly matching TRBD1 (5 bases). The CDR3 covers 17 residues. V shed 0 bases and J shed 1 base, with 14 bases lying between them. Looked up from germline, CDR1 is MRHNA and CDR2 is SNTAGT. In DNA form, the CDR3 reads TGTGCCAGCAGTGACTCGCCACAGGAAGTTGGCACAGATACGCAGTATTTT. Protein: CASSDSPQEVGTDTQYF.

The chain employs TRBV7-9 and TRBJ2-7; D is undetermined. Per germline, CDR1 SEHNR and CDR2 FQNEAQ (reference sequence). CDR3 size: 12 residues. Between the trimmed V and J ends, which lost 5 bases and 1 base, there was a span of 6 bases. The CDR3 here is CASSTQSYEQYF. As DNA, the CDR3 is TGTGCCAGCAGCACACAGTCCTACGAGCAGTACTTC. The whole variable domain, remainder taken from reference TRBV7-9 and TRBJ2-7, is DTGVSQNPRHKITKRGQNVTFRCDPISEHNRLYWYRQTLGQGPEFLTYFQNEAQLEKSRLLSDRFSAERPKGSFSTLEIQRTEQGDSAMYLCASSTQSYEQYFGPGTRLTVT.

The V call is TRBV30, the J call TRBJ2-5; 11 bases map to TRBD2. The CDR3 totals 15 residues. Germline CDR1 is GTSNPN and CDR2 is SVGIG (reference sequence). J was trimmed by 2 bases and V by 3 bases; bases with no gene match: 5. The CDR3: CAWSWTSGFQETQYF. The CDR3 DNA follows: TGTGCCTGGAGCTGGACTAGCGGGTTTCAAGAGACCCAGTACTTC.

About this clone: Other DNA sequences of this sample code for an identical CDR3. The rearrangement uses TRBV19 and TRBJ1-5; a possible D gene is TRBD1 (5 bases). CDR1 is LNHDA and CDR2 is SQIVND in the germline V gene (reference sequence). The CDR3 length is 15 residues. V was shortened by 9 bases and J by 0 bases, with 15 bases between the two germline ends. CDR3 DNA sequence: TGTGCCAGCAGTTGGGGGGACTTTAGCAATCAGCCCCAGCATTTT. As protein: CASSWGDFSNQPQHF.

The chain combines TRBV28 with TRBJ2-2; D remains ambiguous. The CDR3 has 18 residues. The V and J ends lost 6 bases and 0 bases respectively, with 20 bases between them. In germline, CDR1 is MDHEN, CDR2 SYDVKM. CDR3 coding DNA: TGTGCCAGCAGCCCCCTGGACCGTTTTAATACGAACACCGGGGAGCTGTTTTTT. Translated: CASSPLDRFNTNTGELFF.

The chain links TRBV28 to TRBJ2-3; the match to TRBD2 covers 11 bases. Trimming at V came to 4 bases and at J to 1 base, leaving 4 bases not matched to a gene. The CDR3 covers 16 residues. The V gene's germline CDR1 is MDHEN and CDR2 SYDVKM. Here the CDR3 reads CASSSLAGGRTDTQYF. CDR3 bases: TGTGCCAGCAGTTCCCTAGCGGGAGGCCGCACAGATACGCAGTATTTT.

This chain uses TRBV19 with TRBJ2-1, with a tentative D call TRBD2 (6 bases). CDR1 and CDR2 (germline): LNHDA, SQIVND (reference sequence). The CDR3 extends over 13 amino acids. Trimming left V 6 bases short and J 4 bases short, with 10 bases between. For the CDR3, the DNA is TGTGCCAGTAGCCCCCGGGGGTACAATGAGCAGTTCTTC. Translation: CASSPRGYNEQFF.

This clone was picked up one time. This chain connects TRBV7-3 to TRBJ2-2; 8 bases are a match to TRBD2. The trim removed 5 bases at V and 5 bases at J, leaving 13 bases unmatched. CDR1 and CDR2 from the germline V gene are SGHTA and FQGTGA. The CDR3 contains 17 residues. The CDR3 sequence: CASSPRSLAGGTGELFF. In nucleotides, the CDR3 is TGTGCCAGCAGCCCCCGCTCTCTGGCGGGAGGAACCGGGGAGCTGTTTTTT.

The rearrangement joins TRBV5-4 to TRBJ2-7, with 13 positions matching TRBD2. CDR1 is SGHNT and CDR2 is YYREEE in the germline V gene (reference sequence). V was clipped by 4 bases and J by 4 bases; unmatched bases: 5. The CDR3 covers 15 residues. CDR3 residues: CASSEGLAGSYEQYF. The CDR3 DNA is TGTGCCAGCAGCGAGGGACTAGCGGGAAGTTACGAGCAGTACTTC.

This chain links TRBV7-9 with TRBJ2-4; 9 nucleotides match TRBD1. The CDR3 consists of 14 residues. The V segment lost 5 bases and the J segment 6 bases; nucleotides outside the gene matches: 5. From germline, CDR1 is SEHNR and CDR2 FQNEAQ (reference sequence). For the CDR3, the DNA is TGTGCCAGCAGCCAACCGGGACAGGGAAACATTCAGTACTTC. Translation gives CASSQPGQGNIQYF. The variable domain in full, completed from reference TRBV7-9 and TRBJ2-4, reads DTGVSQNPRHKITKRGQNVTFRCDPISEHNRLYWYRQTLGQGPEFLTYFQNEAQLEKSRLLSDRFSAERPKGSFSTLEIQRTEQGDSAMYLCASSQPGQGNIQYFGAGTRLSVL.

V and J are TRBV27 and TRBJ1-2, with D perhaps matching TRBD1 (5 bases). V was clipped by 2 bases and J by 8 bases, with 9 bases between them. This CDR3 spans 12 amino acids. CDR1 and CDR2 (germline): MNHEY, SMNVEV (reference sequence). This CDR3 reads CASSLGGKGYTF. Here the CDR3 DNA reads TGTGCCAGCAGTTTAGGGGGGAAAGGCTACACCTTC.

This clone was detected once. In DNA, the CDR3 is TGTGCCAGCAGCTCAATACAGGGGAGACGGGGTGAAGCTTTCTTT. Amino acids: CASSSIQGRRGEAFF. This chain joins TRBV11-2 and TRBJ1-1; 7 bases match TRBD1. Germline CDR1 and CDR2: SGHAT and FQNNGV. V dropped 4 bases and J dropped 7; count of bases not matched to a gene: 12. This CDR3 contains 15 residues.

V and J are TRBV27 and TRBJ1-1; a possible D gene is TRBD1 (6 bases). V lost 2 bases, J lost 0 bases, and 13 bases lay in between. Germline V gives CDR1 MNHEY, CDR2 SMNVEV (reference sequence). The CDR3 spans 16 residues. DNA of the CDR3: TGTGCCAGCAGTTTAATTTTAGGGGGGATGAACACTGAAGCTTTCTTT. It translates to CASSLILGGMNTEAFF.

The chain links TRBV10-3 to TRBJ2-5; TRBD2 matches 11 bases. The CDR3 contains 18 residues. The V gene end was trimmed by 0 bases and the J gene end by 5 bases; junction bases not matched to a gene: 11. Per germline, CDR1 ENHRY and CDR2 SYGVKD. The CDR3 region has the DNA TGTGCCATCAGTGAGTCCCCCATAGCGGGAGGGCCGGTGGAGACCCAGTACTTC. Translated, it gives CAISESPIAGGPVETQYF.

V is TRBV27 and J is TRBJ1-4, with TRBD1 matching 10 bases. Germline trimming cut 5 bases from V and 6 bases from J; bases unmatched to any gene: 3. The CDR3 is 14 residues long. Germline assignment: CDR1 MNHEY and CDR2 SMNVEV (reference sequence). CDR3 amino acids: CASSPGTGDEKLFF. As DNA, the CDR3 is TGTGCCAGCAGTCCCGGGACAGGGGATGAAAAACTGTTTTTT.

This sequence joins TRBV6-1 and TRBJ2-7; TRBD1 matches at 8 bases. The V segment lost 5 bases and the J segment 0 bases; nucleotides outside the gene matches: 6. Germline lookup yields CDR1 MNHNS and CDR2 SASEGT. The CDR3 is 15 amino acids. CDR3 residues: CASSQWTGSSYEQYF. As DNA, the CDR3 is TGTGCCAGCAGTCAATGGACAGGGAGCTCCTACGAGCAGTACTTC.

This chain connects TRBV30 to TRBJ2-4; the D is unclear. Trimming pared 0 bases from V and 7 bases from J, leaving 4 bases between. Germline V gene data show CDR1 as GTSNPN and CDR2 as SVGIG (reference sequence). The CDR3 is 11 residues long. This CDR3 reads CAWSVLNIQYF. As DNA, the CDR3 is TGTGCCTGGAGTGTACTGAACATTCAGTACTTC.

The chain is built from TRBV27 and TRBJ2-3, with 12 bases aligning to TRBD2. From germline, CDR1 is MNHEY and CDR2 SMNVEV (reference sequence). With 5 bases clipped from V and 7 bases from J, the junction kept 10 bases outside the gene matches. This CDR3 comprises 16 residues. CDR3 sequence: CASSLGTSGPLHTQYF. The CDR3 bases are TGTGCCAGCAGTCTCGGGACTAGCGGGCCCCTGCATACGCAGTATTTT.

The chain couples TRBV7-3 to TRBJ2-3, with 10 bases matching TRBD2. The V segment lost 1 base and the J segment 4 bases; nucleotides outside the gene matches: 11. CDR1 and CDR2 from the germline V gene are SGHTA and FQGTGA. The CDR3 extends over 18 amino acids. The CDR3 here is CASSLRGTAGGVSDTQYF. The CDR3, as DNA: TGTGCCAGCAGCTTAAGAGGCACAGCGGGAGGGGTTTCAGATACGCAGTATTTT.

Concerning this clone itself: An end of the junction differs from the germline gene, which may be a read error. This chain connects TRBV7-7 to TRBJ2-2; TRBD1 matches at 9 bases. CDR1 is SSHAT, CDR2 FNYEAQ, per germline (reference sequence). The CDR3 sequence is 15 residues long. CDR3 in amino acids: CASSPGQGPPGELFF. The CDR3 DNA follows: TGTGCTAGCAGCCCCGGACAGGGGCCACCCGGGGAGCTGTTTTTT.

The chain uses TRBV28 and TRBJ1-2; 7 bases line up with TRBD1. CDR1 and CDR2 (germline): MDHEN, SYDVKM. The CDR3 consists of 14 residues. Trimming removed 5 bases from V and 4 bases from J; junction bases left unmatched: 7. The CDR3 region is CASSPGGGSYGYTF. CDR3 nucleotides: TGTGCCAGCAGTCCAGGGGGAGGCAGCTATGGCTACACCTTC.

A single count supports this clone. The chain couples TRBV11-3 to TRBJ2-7; TRBD2 matches 8 bases. V was pared by 5 bases and J by 3 bases, with 9 bases of the junction left unmatched. The CDR3 extends over 15 amino acids. Germline V gives CDR1 SGHNT, CDR2 YENEEA. The CDR3 spells CASSPPQRGNYEQYF. The CDR3 bases are TGTGCCAGCAGCCCTCCTCAGCGGGGGAACTACGAGCAGTACTTC.

The J gene is TRBJ2-1, the V gene TRBV6-5; the D gene is possibly TRBD2 (6 bases). The CDR3 sequence is 15 residues long. The ends were cut back, 2 bases at V and 6 bases at J, with 14 bases in the middle. Germline V lookup: CDR1 MNHEY, CDR2 SVGAGI. The CDR3 loop reads CASSYTSGVGNEQFF. The DNA for the CDR3 is TGTGCCAGCAGTTACACTTCGGGAGTGGGCAATGAGCAGTTCTTC.

The chain links TRBV11-3 to TRBJ2-7; no clear D. Trimming pared 1 base from V and 3 bases from J, leaving 13 bases between. This CDR3 has 15 residues. Germline CDR1 and CDR2: SGHNT and YENEEA. CDR3 amino acids: CASSLVGSEGYEQYF. CDR3 bases: TGTGCCAGCAGCTTAGTCGGCAGTGAAGGCTACGAGCAGTACTTC.